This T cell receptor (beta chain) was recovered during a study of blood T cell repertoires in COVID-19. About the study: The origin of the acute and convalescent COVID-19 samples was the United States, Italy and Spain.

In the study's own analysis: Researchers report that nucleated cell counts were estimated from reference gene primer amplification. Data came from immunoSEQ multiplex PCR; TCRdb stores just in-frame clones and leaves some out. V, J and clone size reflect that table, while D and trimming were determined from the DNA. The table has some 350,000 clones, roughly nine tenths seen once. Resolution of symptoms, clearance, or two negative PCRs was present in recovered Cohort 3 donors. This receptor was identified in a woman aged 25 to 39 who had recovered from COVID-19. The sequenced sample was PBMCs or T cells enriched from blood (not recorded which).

CDR3 in amino acids: CASSQAAGGYEKLFF. CDR3 DNA sequence: TGCGCCAGCAGCCAAGCGGCAGGAGGTTATGAAAAACTGTTTTTT. The chain uses TRBV4-1 and TRBJ1-4; no clear D gene. V was clipped by 1 base and J by 6 bases, with 12 bases between them. This CDR3 region has 15 residues. From germline, CDR1 is MGHRA and CDR2 YSYEKL.